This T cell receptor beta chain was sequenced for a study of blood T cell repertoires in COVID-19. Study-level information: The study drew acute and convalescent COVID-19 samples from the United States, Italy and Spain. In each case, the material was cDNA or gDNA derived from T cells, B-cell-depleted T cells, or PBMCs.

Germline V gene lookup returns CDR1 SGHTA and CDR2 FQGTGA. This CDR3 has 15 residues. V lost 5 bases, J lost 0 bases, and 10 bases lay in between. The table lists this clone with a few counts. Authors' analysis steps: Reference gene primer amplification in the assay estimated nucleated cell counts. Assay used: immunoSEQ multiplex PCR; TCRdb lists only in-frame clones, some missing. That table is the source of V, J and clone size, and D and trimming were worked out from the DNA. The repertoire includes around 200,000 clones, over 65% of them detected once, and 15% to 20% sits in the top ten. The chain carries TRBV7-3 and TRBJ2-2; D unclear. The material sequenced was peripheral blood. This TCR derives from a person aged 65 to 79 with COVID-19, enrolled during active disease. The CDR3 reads CASSPQRANTGELFF. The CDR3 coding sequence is TGTGCCAGCAGCCCCCAACGCGCGAACACCGGGGAGCTGTTTTTT.